A single sample is the source of the 7 T cell receptor beta chains below, sequenced in a study of tumor-infiltrating lymphocytes in primary liver carcinoma. Unsorted whole blood served as the source of blood RNA, and germline DNA was extracted as well. Researchers generated TCR beta cDNA from 500 ng of total RNA, relying on a constant-region primer. Nested multiplex PCR, run for three rounds with slightly modified ARM-PCR, yielded TCR beta libraries. Use of TRBV1-TRBV30 forward primers with a C-beta reverse primer characterized the first two PCR rounds, which lasted about 10 cycles each. TCRdb re-called the multiplex PCR reads with MiXCR, one entry per CDR3 protein. The table includes 150,000 to 200,000 distinct CDR3 sequences, about 65% detected once. Sequenced: peripheral blood. The receptors come from a woman aged 55-70 years with primary liver carcinoma and hepatitis B virus infection.

Comments on this clonotype: A much more abundant neighbour one base away suggests this may be a read error. This chain uses TRBV6-5 with TRBJ1-2, with a weak D call TRBD1 (6 bases). Trimming left V 6 bases short and J 8 bases short, with 22 bases between. The V gene's germline CDR1 is MNHEY and CDR2 SVGAGI. This CDR3 contains 15 residues. The CDR3 here is CASRPPGAGVWGYTF. The CDR3 DNA reads as TGTGCCAGCAGACCCCCCGGGGCAGGGGTGTGGGGCTACACCTTC.

V is TRBV11-1 and J is TRBJ2-2; D remains ambiguous. Trimming left V 7 bases short and J 6 bases short, with 15 bases between. The CDR3 spans 14 residues. Germline values: CDR1 SGHAT, CDR2 FQDESV (reference sequence). The DNA of the CDR3 is TGTGCCAGCAACTTGAACATTAACGCCGGGGAGCTGTTTTTT. Amino acids: CASNLNINAGELFF.

In its sample, this clonotype was seen many times. The rearrangement joins TRBV6-5 to TRBJ2-1; TRBD2 aligns across 9 bases. Trimming cost V 2 bases and J 6 bases; bases outside gene matches: 8. In germline, CDR1 is MNHEY, CDR2 SVGAGI. The CDR3 has 16 amino acids. Here the CDR3 reads CASSYDVAGVSNEQFF. The CDR3 bases are TGTGCCAGCAGTTACGATGTAGCGGGAGTGTCCAATGAGCAGTTCTTC.

With respect to this clonotype: A much more abundant neighbour one base away suggests this may be a read error. This chain joins TRBV10-3 and TRBJ2-4; tentative D call: TRBD2 (5 bases). Germline V gene sequence: CDR1 ENHRY, CDR2 SYGVKD. There are 15 residues in the CDR3. As DNA, the CDR3 is TGTGTCATCAGTGATGAGGGTTCTGACAAAAACATTCAGTACTTC. Translating it yields CVISDEGSDKNIQYF.

As concerns this clonotype: Relative to the germline gene, one junction end is altered; a read error may explain this. The CDR3 loop reads CACSDQVNYEQYF. In DNA form, the CDR3 reads TGCGCCTGCAGTGACCAGGTCAATTACGAGCAGTACTTC. The chain has TRBV10-1 and TRBJ2-7, with unresolved D. CDR3 size: 13 residues. In germline, CDR1 is WNHNN, CDR2 SYGVQD (reference sequence).

As regards this clonotype: The final CDR3 position lacks the conserved phenylalanine or tryptophan, pointing to a likely read error. The chain couples TRBV6-5 to TRBJ2-7; tentative D call: TRBD2 (6 bases). Between the trimmed V and J ends, which lost 7 bases and 0 bases, there was a span of 16 bases. The CDR3 sequence is 15 residues long. From germline, CDR1 is MNHEY and CDR2 SVGAGI. This chain's CDR3 is CASTSLGGASYEQYL. CDR3 bases: TGTGCCAGCACCTCCTTGGGGGGAGCCTCCTACGAGCAGTACTTG.

Note on this clonotype: A junction boundary mismatches the germline segment, possibly from a read error. The chain links TRBV4-1 to TRBJ2-2; 7 nucleotides agree with TRBD2. Germline loops: CDR1 MGHRA, CDR2 YSYEKL. This CDR3 has 17 residues. CDR3 loop: CASSQSWETSPTGELSF. The CDR3 coding sequence is TGCGCCAGCAGCCAATCTTGGGAGACTAGCCCCACCGGGGAGTTGTCTTTT.